This is a list of T cell receptor beta chains from one sample in a study of T cells after yellow fever vaccination. A single record per CDR3 protein comes from TCRdb applying MiXCR to the 5' RACE reads. The sample contains roughly 330,000 distinct CDR3 sequences, 3.5% to 4.5% of which appear only once. The sample consisted of PBMCs, taken 5 days after the yellow fever booster vaccination. The receptors here all came from a man aged 18 to 29 who received the YFV17D yellow fever vaccine. Each CDR3 is given with its conserved first and last residue. Size tells how often a clone was seen (once, few, many) or the class of an expanded clone, and some rows leave it out.

TRBJ2-3 TRBV29-1 many CSVEDPRVFGDTQYF
TRBJ2-3 TRBV5-1 NA CASSFRQSGDTQYF
TRBJ2-7 TRBV20-1 NA CSAREWTQGRVWEQYF
TRBJ2-3 TRBV12-3/TRBV12-4 many CASGRGADTQYF
TRBJ1-1 TRBV28 many CASRRDDRTGDTEAFF
TRBJ2-3 TRBV5-6 many CASSLAVAGVSDTQYF
TRBJ2-3 TRBV14 few CASSQVNGPGTDTQYF
TRBJ2-7 TRBV30 NA CAWSVHVPGEQYF
TRBJ1-5 TRBV12-3/TRBV12-4 NA CASSRDLFNQPQHF
TRBJ1-6 TRBV4-1 NA CASSQPVSPLHF
TRBJ2-1 TRBV11-2 NA CASSLGDSIFF
TRBJ2-5 TRBV2 NA CASTLLRREQTQYF
TRBJ1-2 TRBV3-1 few CASSQDWLTVNGYTF
TRBJ2-1 TRBV5-6 many CASSLRDYALRAFF
TRBJ2-1 TRBV6-2/TRBV6-3 many CASSRLTGGPYNEQFF
TRBJ2-7 TRBV6-2/TRBV6-3 few CASSYGDGPYEQYF
TRBJ2-1 TRBV19 few CASTPGLFSSNEQFF
TRBJ2-7 TRBV5-1 NA CASSIGQGDRYEQYF
TRBJ2-2 TRBV18 few CASSPRSGENTGELFF
TRBJ1-2 TRBV7-9 NA CASSSYGTDYGYTF
TRBJ1-4 TRBV5-1 NA CASSLGRTSEKLFF
TRBJ2-2 TRBV7-9 many CAVREVTGELFF
TRBJ2-1 TRBV9 many CASSVKSRGFRNEQFF
TRBJ1-2 TRBV6-5 NA CASSYSFQGYGYTF
TRBJ2-7 TRBV10-3 many CAISESFRPEQYF
TRBJ2-7 TRBV9 few CASSAAGATYEQYF
TRBJ1-1 TRBV4-1 many CASSQVPRDTEAFF
TRBJ2-3 TRBV27 NA CASRDGGAGDTQYF
TRBJ2-2 TRBV6-1 many CASSEAPSINTGELFF
TRBJ2-5 TRBV5-6 many CASSLRLAGAQETQYF
TRBJ2-2 TRBV18 few CASSPFRLGTSNTGELFF
TRBJ2-5 TRBV7-2 NA CASSSPPLGETQYF
TRBJ2-7 TRBV12-3/TRBV12-4 NA CASSFDGAYEQYF
TRBJ2-7 TRBV20-1 many CSARPSRGAYEQYF
TRBJ1-1 TRBV5-1 many CASSQRSSITGNTEAFF
TRBJ2-3 TRBV7-2 many CASSPPGVRTDTQYF
TRBJ2-1 TRBV4-1 few CASSLSGQGAVNEQFF
TRBJ2-3 TRBV20-1 few CSARDFTDTQYF
TRBJ2-3 TRBV5-4 few CASRSGNLTDTQYF
TRBJ2-2 TRBV20-1 few CSASPSGGTGELFF
TRBJ2-7 TRBV5-1 many CASSFLGGIPYEQYF
TRBJ1-1 TRBV7-2 NA CASSLQGENTEAFF
TRBJ2-3 TRBV6-5 NA CASSTRDRATDTQYF
TRBJ1-5 TRBV28 few CASRVGQGYQPQHF
TRBJ2-6 TRBV7-2 many CASSPTGGSGANVLTF
TRBJ2-2 TRBV11-3 NA CASSQRGRTGELFF
TRBJ1-1 TRBV4-1 many CASSQVPGHTEAFF
TRBJ2-1 TRBV5-1 many CASSLGQGGLSLEQFF
TRBJ2-3 TRBV14 NA CASSHSPDTQYF
TRBJ2-3 TRBV9 NA CASSVGGGSTDTQYF
TRBJ2-7 TRBV27 few CASSPALRVSRYEQYF
TRBJ1-5 TRBV4-3 NA CASSQDPGPIDQPQHF
TRBJ2-2 TRBV7-4 NA CASSLRLGQAIPVAGELFF
TRBJ2-1 TRBV5-1 NA CASSLGLAGYTFF
TRBJ1-1 TRBV20-1 many CSARAGTANTEAFF
TRBJ2-5 TRBV4-2 NA CASSQALAEIQETQYF
TRBJ2-2 TRBV29-1 few CSARDRRTGELFF
TRBJ2-1 TRBV11-2 many CASSLSTPEQFF
TRBJ1-5 TRBV7-2 few CASSLEYGGIQPQHF